This TCR beta chain derives from a study of siplizumab effects on memory and regulatory T cells. Points from the study as a whole: Greater diversity than memory cells seemed evident in naive T cells, which also appeared to be major alloresponse contributors.

The CDR3 consists of 11 residues. Trimming took 1 base from V and 11 from J, leaving 8 bases between them. The germline CDR1 and CDR2 sequences are SGHVS and FQNEAQ. TCRdb's table, derived via immunoSEQ multiplex PCR, lists solely in-frame clones and lacks some. The profile covers about 91,000 clones, with about 96% appearing a single time and around 0.03% taken by the ten largest. For this clone: The antigen is unknown.

The sequencing sample was made of naive CD4+ T cells sorted from blood. The V call is TRBV7-8, the J call TRBJ1-1, with D unclear. The TCR originated in a human donor in good health. CDR3 sequence (DNA): TGTGCCAGCAGCTTAGGACCCGGGGCTTTCTTT. This translates into CASSLGPGAFF.